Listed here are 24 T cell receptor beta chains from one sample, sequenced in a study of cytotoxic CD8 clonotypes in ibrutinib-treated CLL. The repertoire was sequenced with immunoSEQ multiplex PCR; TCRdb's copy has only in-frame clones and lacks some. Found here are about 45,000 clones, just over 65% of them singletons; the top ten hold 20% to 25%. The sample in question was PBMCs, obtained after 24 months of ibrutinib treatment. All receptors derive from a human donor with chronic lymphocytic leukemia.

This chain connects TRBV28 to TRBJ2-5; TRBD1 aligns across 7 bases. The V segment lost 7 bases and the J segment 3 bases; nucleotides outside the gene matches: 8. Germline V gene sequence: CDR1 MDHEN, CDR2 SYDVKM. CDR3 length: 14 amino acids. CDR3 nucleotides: TGTGCCAGCACCCCATTCGGGACAGAAGAGACCCAGTACTTC. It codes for CASTPFGTEETQYF.

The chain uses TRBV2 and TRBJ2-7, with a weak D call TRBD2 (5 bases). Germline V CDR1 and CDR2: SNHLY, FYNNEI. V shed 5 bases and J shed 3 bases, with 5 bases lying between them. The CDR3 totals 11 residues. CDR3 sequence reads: CASSRDYEQYF. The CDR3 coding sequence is TGTGCCAGCAGTCGGGACTACGAGCAGTACTTC. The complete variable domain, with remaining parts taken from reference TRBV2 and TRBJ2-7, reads EPEVTQTPSHQVTQMGQEVILRCVPISNHLYFYWYRQILGQKVEFLVSFYNNEISEKSEIFDDQFSVERPDGSNFTLKIRSTKLEDSAMYFCASSRDYEQYFGPGTRLTVT.

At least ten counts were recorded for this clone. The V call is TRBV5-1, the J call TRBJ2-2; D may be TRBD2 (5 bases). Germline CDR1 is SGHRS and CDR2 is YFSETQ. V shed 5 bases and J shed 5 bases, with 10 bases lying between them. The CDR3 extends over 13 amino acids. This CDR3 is CASSRGSTGELFF. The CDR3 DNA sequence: TGCGCCAGCAGTCGGGGTTCGACCGGGGAGCTGTTTTTT. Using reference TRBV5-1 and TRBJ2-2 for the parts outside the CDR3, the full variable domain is KAGVTQTPRYLIKTRGQQVTLSCSPISGHRSVSWYQQTPGQGLQFLFEYFSETQRNKGNFPGRFSGRQFSNSRSEMNVSTLELGDSALYLCASSRGSTGELFFGEGSRLTVL.

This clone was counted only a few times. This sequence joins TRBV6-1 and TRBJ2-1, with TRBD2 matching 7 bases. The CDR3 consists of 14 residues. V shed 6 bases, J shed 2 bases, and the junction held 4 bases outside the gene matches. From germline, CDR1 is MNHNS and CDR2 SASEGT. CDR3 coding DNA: TGTGCCAGCAGAGAGCGGGACGCCTACAATGAGCAGTTCTTC. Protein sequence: CASRERDAYNEQFF.

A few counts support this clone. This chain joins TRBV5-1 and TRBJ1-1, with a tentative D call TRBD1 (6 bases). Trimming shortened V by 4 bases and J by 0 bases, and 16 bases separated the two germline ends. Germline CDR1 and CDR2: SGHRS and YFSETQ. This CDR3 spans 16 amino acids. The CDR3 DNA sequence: TGCGCCAGCAGCCCTACAAGGACAGCTATGAACACTGAAGCTTTCTTT. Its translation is CASSPTRTAMNTEAFF.

The CDR3 loop is CASSKVGGTRGNTIYF. The CDR3 DNA is TGTGCCAGCAGCAAAGTAGGAGGGACAAGAGGAAACACCATATATTTT. The chain recombines TRBV21-1 with TRBJ1-3. TRBV21-1 is recorded as a pseudogene. CDR3 size: 16 residues.

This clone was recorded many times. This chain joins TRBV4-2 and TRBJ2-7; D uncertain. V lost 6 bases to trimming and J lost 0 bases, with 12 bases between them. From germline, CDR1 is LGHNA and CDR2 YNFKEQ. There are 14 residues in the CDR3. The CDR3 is CASRDGQSSYEQYF. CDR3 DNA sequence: TGTGCCAGCAGGGATGGCCAGAGCTCCTACGAGCAGTACTTC.

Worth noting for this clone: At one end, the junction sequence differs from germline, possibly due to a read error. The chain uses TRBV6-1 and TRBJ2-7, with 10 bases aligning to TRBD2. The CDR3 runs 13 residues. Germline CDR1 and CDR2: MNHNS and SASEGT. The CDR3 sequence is CASREAGGHEQYF. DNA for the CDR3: TGTGCCAGCAGGGAAGCGGGAGGGCACGAGCAGTACTTC.

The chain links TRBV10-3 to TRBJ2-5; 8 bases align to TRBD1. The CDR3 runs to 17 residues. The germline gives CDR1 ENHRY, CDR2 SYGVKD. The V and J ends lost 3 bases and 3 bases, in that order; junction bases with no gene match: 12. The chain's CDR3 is CAISDPKGQGAEETQYF. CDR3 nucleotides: TGTGCCATCAGTGACCCGAAAGGTCAGGGGGCGGAAGAGACCCAGTACTTC.

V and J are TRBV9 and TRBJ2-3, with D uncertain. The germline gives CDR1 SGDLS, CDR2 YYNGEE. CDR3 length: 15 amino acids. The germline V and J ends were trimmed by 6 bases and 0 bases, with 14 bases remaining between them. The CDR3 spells CASTCGTCSTDTQYF. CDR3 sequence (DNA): TGTGCCAGCACGTGCGGCACATGTAGCACAGATACGCAGTATTTT.

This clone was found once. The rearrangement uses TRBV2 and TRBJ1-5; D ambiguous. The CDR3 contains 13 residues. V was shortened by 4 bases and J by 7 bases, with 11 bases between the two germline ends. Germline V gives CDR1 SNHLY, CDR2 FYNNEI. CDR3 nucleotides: TGTGCCAGCAGTGTGGGAGGGTTGCAGCCCCAGCATTTT. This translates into CASSVGGLQPQHF. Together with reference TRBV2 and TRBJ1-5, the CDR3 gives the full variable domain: EPEVTQTPSHQVTQMGQEVILRCVPISNHLYFYWYRQILGQKVEFLVSFYNNEISEKSEIFDDQFSVERPDGSNFTLKIRSTKLEDSAMYFCASSVGGLQPQHFGDGTRLSIL.

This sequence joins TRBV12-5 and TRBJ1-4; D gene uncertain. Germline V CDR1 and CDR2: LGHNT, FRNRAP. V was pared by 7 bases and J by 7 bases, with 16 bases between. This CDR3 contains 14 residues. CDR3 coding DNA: TGTGCTAGTGCCCCGGGAATGCGTACTGAAAAACTGTTTTTT. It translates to CASAPGMRTEKLFF.

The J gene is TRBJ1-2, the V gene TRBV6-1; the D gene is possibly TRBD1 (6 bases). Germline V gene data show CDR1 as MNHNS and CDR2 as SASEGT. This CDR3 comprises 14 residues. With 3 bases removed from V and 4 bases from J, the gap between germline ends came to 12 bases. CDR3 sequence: CASSDIRDTYGYTF. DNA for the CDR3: TGTGCCAGCAGTGACATCAGGGACACCTATGGCTACACCTTC.

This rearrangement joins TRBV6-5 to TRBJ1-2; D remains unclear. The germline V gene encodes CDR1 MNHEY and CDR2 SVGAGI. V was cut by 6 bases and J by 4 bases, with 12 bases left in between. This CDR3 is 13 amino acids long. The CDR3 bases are TGTGCCAGCAGGTCGACAAAGCCCTATGGCTACACCTTC. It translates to CASRSTKPYGYTF.

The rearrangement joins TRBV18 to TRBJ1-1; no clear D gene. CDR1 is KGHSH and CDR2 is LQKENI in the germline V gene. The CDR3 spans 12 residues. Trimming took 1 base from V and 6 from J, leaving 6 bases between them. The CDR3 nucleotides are TGTGCCAGCTCACCACGAAGGGCTGAAGCTTTCTTT. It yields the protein CASSPRRAEAFF.

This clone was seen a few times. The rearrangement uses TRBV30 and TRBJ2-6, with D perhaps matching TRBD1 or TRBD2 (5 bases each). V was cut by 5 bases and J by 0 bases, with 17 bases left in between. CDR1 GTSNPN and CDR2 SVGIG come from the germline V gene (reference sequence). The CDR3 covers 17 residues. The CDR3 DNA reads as TGTGCCTGGCTGCAGGGACGGACGATCTCTGGGGCCAACGTCCTGACTTTC. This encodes CAWLQGRTISGANVLTF.

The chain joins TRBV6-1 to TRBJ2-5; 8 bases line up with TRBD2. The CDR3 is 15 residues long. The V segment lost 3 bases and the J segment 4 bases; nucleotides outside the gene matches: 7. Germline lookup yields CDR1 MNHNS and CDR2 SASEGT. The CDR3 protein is CASSEGTGGGETQYF. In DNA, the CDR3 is TGTGCCAGCAGTGAGGGAACGGGAGGGGGAGAGACCCAGTACTTC.

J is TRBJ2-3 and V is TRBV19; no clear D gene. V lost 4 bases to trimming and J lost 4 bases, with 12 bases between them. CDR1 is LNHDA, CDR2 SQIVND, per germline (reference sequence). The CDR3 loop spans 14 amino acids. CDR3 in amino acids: CASSTSGVPDTQYF. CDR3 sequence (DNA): TGTGCCAGTAGTACCTCAGGAGTCCCAGATACGCAGTATTTT.

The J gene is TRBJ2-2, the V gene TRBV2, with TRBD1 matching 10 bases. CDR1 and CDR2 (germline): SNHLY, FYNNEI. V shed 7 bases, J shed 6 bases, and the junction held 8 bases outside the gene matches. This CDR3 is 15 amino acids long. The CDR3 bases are TGTGCCAGCACCGGGGACAGGGGCGGACCCGGGGAGCTGTTTTTT. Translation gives CASTGDRGGPGELFF.

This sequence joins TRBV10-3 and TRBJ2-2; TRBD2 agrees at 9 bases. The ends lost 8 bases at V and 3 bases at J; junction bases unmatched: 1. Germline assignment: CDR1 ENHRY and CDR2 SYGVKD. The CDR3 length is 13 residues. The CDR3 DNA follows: TGTGCCATCCGCGGGAGGGACACCGGGGAGCTGTTTTTT. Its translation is CAIRGRDTGELFF.

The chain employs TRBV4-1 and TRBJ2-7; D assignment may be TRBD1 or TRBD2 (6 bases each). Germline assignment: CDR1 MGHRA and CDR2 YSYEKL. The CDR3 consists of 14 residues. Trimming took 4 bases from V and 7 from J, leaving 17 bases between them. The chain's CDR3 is CASSPGAGEEEQYF. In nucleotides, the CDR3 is TGCGCCAGCAGCCCAGGGGCAGGGGAGGAGGAGCAGTACTTC.

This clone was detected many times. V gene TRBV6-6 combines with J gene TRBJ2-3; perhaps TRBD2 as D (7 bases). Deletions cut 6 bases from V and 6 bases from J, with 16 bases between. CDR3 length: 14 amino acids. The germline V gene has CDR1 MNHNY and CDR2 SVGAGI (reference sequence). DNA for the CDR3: TGTGCCAGCAGCCCCGGGGGGCCCCCGGATACGCAGTATTTT. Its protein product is CASSPGGPPDTQYF.

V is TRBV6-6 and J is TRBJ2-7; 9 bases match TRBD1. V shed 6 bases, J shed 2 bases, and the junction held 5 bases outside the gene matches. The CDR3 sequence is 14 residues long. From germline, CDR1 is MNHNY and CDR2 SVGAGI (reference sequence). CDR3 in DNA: TGTGCCAGCAGCCACGGGACAGGGCCCTACGAGCAGTACTTC. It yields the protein CASSHGTGPYEQYF.

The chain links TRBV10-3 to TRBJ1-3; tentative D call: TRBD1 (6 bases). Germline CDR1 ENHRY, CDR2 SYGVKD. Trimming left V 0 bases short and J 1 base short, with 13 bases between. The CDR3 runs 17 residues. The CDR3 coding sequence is TGTGCCATCAGTGAGTCCGCCCAGGGGCCGTCTGGAAACACCATATATTTT. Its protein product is CAISESAQGPSGNTIYF.